One sample yielded the 21 T cell receptor beta chains listed below, sequenced in a study of blood T cell repertoires in COVID-19. TCRdb's table, derived via immunoSEQ multiplex PCR, lists solely in-frame clones and lacks some. The sample carries some 11,000 clones, 80% to 95% recorded once. Sequencing input: peripheral blood. These receptors were collected from a woman between 65 and 79 years old with active COVID-19.

The CDR3 loop is CSTKGQLRSGANVLTF. CDR3 nucleotide sequence: TGCAGCACCAAGGGACAGCTCCGCTCTGGGGCCAACGTCCTGACTTTC. V usage is TRBV29-1 and J usage is TRBJ2-6; 7 nucleotides agree with TRBD1. Per germline, CDR1 SQVTM and CDR2 ANQGSEA. This CDR3 has 16 residues. The V segment lost 8 bases and the J segment 0 bases; nucleotides outside the gene matches: 10.

CDR3 protein: CASTPWAGQVNKAFF. The CDR3 DNA reads as TGTGCCAGCACCCCCTGGGCGGGACAGGTCAACAAAGCTTTCTTT. The chain employs TRBV27 and TRBJ1-1; the match to TRBD1 covers 8 bases. The V gene end was trimmed by 7 bases and the J gene end by 9 bases; junction bases not matched to a gene: 16. The CDR3 consists of 15 residues. CDR1 is MNHEY and CDR2 is SMNVEV in the germline V gene (reference sequence).

This clone was seen once. This chain links TRBV6-1 with TRBJ1-2; weak D call: TRBD1 (6 bases). CDR1 MNHNS and CDR2 SASEGT come from the germline V gene. This CDR3 is built from 13 residues. Trimming took 3 bases from V and 4 from J, leaving 9 bases between them. The CDR3, as DNA: TGTGCCAGCAGTGATCCAGGGGCCTATGGCTACACCTTC. It is translated as CASSDPGAYGYTF.

The rearrangement uses TRBV7-9 and TRBJ2-7; the D gene is possibly TRBD2 (6 bases). Germline-derived CDR1 and CDR2 are SEHNR and FQNEAQ (reference sequence). The CDR3 consists of 13 residues. The V end lost 7 bases, the J end lost 3 bases, and 13 bases lay between the germline ends. This CDR3 is CASTPSGGYEQYF. CDR3 DNA: TGTGCCAGCACTCCATCCGGGGGCTACGAGCAGTACTTC.

CDR3 sequence: CATSDAGTANNQPQHF. For the CDR3, the DNA is TGTGCCACCAGTGACGCCGGGACAGCAAACAATCAGCCCCAGCATTTT. The chain recombines TRBV24-1 with TRBJ1-5; 7 positions match TRBD1. The CDR3 loop spans 16 amino acids. J gave up 3 bases and V 4 bases, and 8 bases lay outside the gene matches. Germline assignment: CDR1 KGHDR and CDR2 SFDVKD.

The chain combines TRBV10-3 with TRBJ2-1; 8 nucleotides line up with TRBD2. The CDR3 covers 14 residues. The germline V gene has CDR1 ENHRY and CDR2 SYGVKD. Germline trimming cut 7 bases from V and 4 bases from J; bases unmatched to any gene: 6. CDR3 nucleotides: TGTGCCATCACCCGGACTAGCAGTTACAATGAGCAGTTCTTC. It encodes CAITRTSSYNEQFF.

The genes are TRBV5-4 and TRBJ1-2; TRBD1 is a possible D gene (6 bases). This CDR3 has 14 amino acids. Trimming removed 0 bases at V and 4 bases at J, with 10 bases between. In germline, CDR1 is SGHNT, CDR2 YYREEE (reference sequence). CDR3 amino acids: CASSLEQGSYGYTF. The CDR3 DNA follows: TGTGCCAGCAGCTTGGAGCAGGGGAGCTATGGCTACACCTTC.

This rearrangement joins TRBV12-3 or TRBV12-4 to TRBJ2-1; possibly TRBD2 for D (6 bases). V lost 7 bases and J lost 1, with 8 bases in between. The CDR3 extends over 13 amino acids. The CDR3, as DNA: TGTGCCAGCAAAAGCGGGTCCTACAATGAGCAGTTCTTC. This encodes CASKSGSYNEQFF.

This chain uses TRBV28 with TRBJ1-5; maybe TRBD1 (5 bases). This CDR3 spans 14 amino acids. Looked up from germline, CDR1 is MDHEN and CDR2 is SYDVKM. The CDR3 loop reads CASLGGYSNQPQHF. In nucleotides, the CDR3 is TGTGCATCCCTGGGGGGTTATAGCAATCAGCCCCAGCATTTT.

J is TRBJ2-7 and V is TRBV16, with TRBD2 identical over 8 bases. The CDR3 is 15 amino acids. CDR1 is KGHSY and CDR2 is FQNENV in the germline V gene. J was trimmed by 5 bases and V by 0 bases; bases with no gene match: 6. The CDR3 loop is CASSQSGLAGDEQYF. The CDR3 region has the DNA TGTGCCAGCAGCCAATCAGGTCTAGCGGGTGACGAGCAGTACTTC.

The chain's CDR3 is CASSPPQGQETQYF. CDR3 bases: TGTGCCAGCTCACCACCCCAGGGGCAAGAGACCCAGTACTTC. V and J are TRBV18 and TRBJ2-5; D might be TRBD1 (6 bases). Germline V gene sequence: CDR1 KGHSH, CDR2 LQKENI. The CDR3 length is 14 residues. Trimming left V 0 bases short and J 2 bases short, with 7 bases between.

The chain couples TRBV18 to TRBJ2-1; TRBD2 matches 11 bases. The length of the CDR3 is 16 residues. V trimming: 4 bases; J trimming: 4 bases; junction bases outside the gene matches: 6. Germline-derived CDR1 and CDR2 are KGHSH and LQKENI. The DNA of the CDR3 is TGTGCCAGCTCACTCCTAGCGGGAGGCTTATACAATGAGCAGTTCTTC. It encodes CASSLLAGGLYNEQFF.

The chain couples TRBV18 to TRBJ2-3; 7 bases are shared with TRBD2. Germline loops: CDR1 KGHSH, CDR2 LQKENI. This CDR3 has 16 amino acids. Germline trimming cut 0 bases from V and 7 bases from J; bases unmatched to any gene: 10. The CDR3 DNA sequence: TGTGCCAGCTCACCACCTTCTAGCGGAGGTGAGCATACGCAGTATTTT. The encoded protein is CASSPPSSGGEHTQYF.

V is TRBV7-2 and J is TRBJ1-6; perhaps TRBD1 as D (6 bases). This CDR3 comprises 19 residues. CDR1 is SGHTA and CDR2 is FQGNSA in the germline V gene. Trimming stripped 4 bases from V and 0 bases from J, with 19 bases between. The DNA for the CDR3 is TGTGCCAGCAGCTCTACAGGGATCACGACATCCTCCTATAATTCACCCCTCCACTTT. Its protein is CASSSTGITTSSYNSPLHF.

This chain connects TRBV6-1 to TRBJ2-7; 11 bases map to TRBD2. Looked up from germline, CDR1 is MNHNS and CDR2 is SASEGT. The CDR3 is made up of 16 amino acids. V lost 4 bases and J lost 4; bases outside the gene matches: 9. The CDR3 here is CASSGGLAGGGYEQYF. In DNA, the CDR3 is TGTGCCAGCAGTGGGGGGCTAGCGGGAGGAGGGTACGAGCAGTACTTC.

This chain links TRBV5-8 with TRBJ2-1; 13 positions agree with TRBD2. There are 16 residues in the CDR3. With 4 bases clipped from V and 3 bases from J, the junction kept 4 bases outside the gene matches. The germline gives CDR1 SGHTS, CDR2 YDEGEE. CDR3 sequence: CASSTGLAGHYNEQFF. Here the CDR3 DNA reads TGTGCCAGCAGCACGGGACTAGCGGGGCACTACAATGAGCAGTTCTTC.

The V and J genes are TRBV4-3 and TRBJ2-1; 7 nucleotides line up with TRBD2. The V gene's germline CDR1 is LGHNA and CDR2 YSLEER. This CDR3 has 20 residues. Unmatched junction bases numbered 18, after V lost 0 bases and J lost 4 bases. The CDR3: CASSQEASGTSNGPYNEQFF. Written as DNA, the CDR3 is TGCGCCAGCAGCCAAGAGGCTAGCGGCACCTCCAATGGGCCTTACAATGAGCAGTTCTTC.

In DNA, the CDR3 is TGTGCCAGCAGCCAACCAGGGACAGGGATATCACCCCTCCACTTT. Translation gives CASSQPGTGISPLHF. V and J are TRBV11-2 and TRBJ1-6, with 9 bases that match TRBD1. Germline V lookup: CDR1 SGHAT, CDR2 FQNNGV. V lost 5 bases to trimming and J lost 10 bases; unmatched junction nucleotides: 9. The CDR3 is made up of 15 amino acids.

The chain employs TRBV7-2 and TRBJ2-5; 11 bases are a match to TRBD2. Losses at the gene ends were 5 bases for V and 9 bases for J; bases not matched to a gene: 11. The CDR3 extends over 15 amino acids. Germline loops: CDR1 SGHTA, CDR2 FQGNSA. This CDR3 is CASSQGTSGPWAQYF. CDR3 nucleotides: TGTGCCAGCAGCCAGGGGACTAGCGGACCGTGGGCCCAGTACTTC.

This sequence joins TRBV5-1 and TRBJ1-6; tentative D call: TRBD1 (5 bases). This CDR3 contains 16 residues. Trimming left V 4 bases short and J 5 bases short, with 16 bases between. Germline V gene sequence: CDR1 SGHRS, CDR2 YFSETQ. The CDR3 loop is CASSPAGGPNNSPLHF. Here the CDR3 DNA reads TGCGCCAGCAGCCCCGCCGGGGGACCTAATAATTCACCCCTCCACTTT.

This chain links TRBV9 with TRBJ2-1; tentative D call: TRBD2 (6 bases). In germline, CDR1 is SGDLS, CDR2 YYNGEE. V lost 0 bases and J lost 9, with 10 bases in between. The CDR3 is 13 residues long. CDR3 sequence reads: CASSVARDSEQFF. The CDR3 DNA is TGTGCCAGCAGCGTAGCACGGGACTCTGAGCAGTTCTTC.